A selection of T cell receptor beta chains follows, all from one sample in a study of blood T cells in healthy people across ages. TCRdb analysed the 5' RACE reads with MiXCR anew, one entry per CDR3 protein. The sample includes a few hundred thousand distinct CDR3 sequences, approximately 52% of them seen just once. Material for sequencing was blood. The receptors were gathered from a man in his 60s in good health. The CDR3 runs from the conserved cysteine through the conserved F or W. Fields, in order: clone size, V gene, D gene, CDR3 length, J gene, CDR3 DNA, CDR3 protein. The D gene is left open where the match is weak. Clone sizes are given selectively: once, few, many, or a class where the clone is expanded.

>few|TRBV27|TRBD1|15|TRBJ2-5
TGTGCCAGCAGACCAGACAGGGGATCCCCCTATGAGCAGTACTTC
CASRPDRGSPYEQYF
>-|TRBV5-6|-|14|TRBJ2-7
TGTGCCAGCAGCTTTTCACAGGAAAATTACAAGCAGTACTTC
CASSFSQENYKQYF
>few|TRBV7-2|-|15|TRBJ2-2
TGTGCCAGCAGCTTAGGAATGCTTGACACCGGGGAGCTGTTTTTT
CASSLGMLDTGELFF
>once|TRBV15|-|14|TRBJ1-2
TGTGCCACCAGCAGAGATAAAATCGACTATGGCTACACCTTC
CATSRDKIDYGYTF
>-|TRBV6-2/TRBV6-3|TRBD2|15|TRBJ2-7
TGTGCCAGCAGTTCCGCGGGCGGGAGGACTTACGAGCAGTACTTC
CASSSAGGRTYEQYF
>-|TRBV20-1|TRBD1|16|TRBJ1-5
TGCAGTGGGCTTAACGACAGGGGGACTAGCAATCAGCCCCAGCATTTT
CSGLNDRGTSNQPQHF
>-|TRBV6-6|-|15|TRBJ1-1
TGTGCCAGCACCTCCTCGGTAAATCTCATCCTTGAAGCTTTCTTT
CASTSSVNLILEAFF
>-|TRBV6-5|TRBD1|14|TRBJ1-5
TGTGCCAGCAGTTACGGGACAGGGGACCAGCCCCAGCATTTT
CASSYGTGDQPQHF
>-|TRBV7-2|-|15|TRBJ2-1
TGTGCCAGCAGCTTAAAAAGGGTTGGCACCAATGAGCAGTTCTTC
CASSLKRVGTNEQFF
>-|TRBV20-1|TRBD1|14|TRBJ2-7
TGCAGTGCTGGGGAAGGGACAGGGCCCTACGAGCAGTACTTC
CSAGEGTGPYEQYF
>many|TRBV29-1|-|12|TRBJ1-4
TGCAGCGTTGACGGGGAGGGTGAAAAACTGTTTTTT
CSVDGEGEKLFF
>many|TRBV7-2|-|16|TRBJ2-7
TGTGCCAGCAGCCCGTTAAGAGCGGAAACACCTTACGAGCAGTACTTC
CASSPLRAETPYEQYF
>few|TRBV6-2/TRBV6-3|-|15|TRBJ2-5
TGTGCCAGCAGTTACTCGTCAGGACAGCAAGAGACCCAGTACTTC
CASSYSSGQQETQYF
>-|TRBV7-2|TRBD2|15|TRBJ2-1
TGTGCCAGCAGCCGGACTAGCGGGCACCAAGAGACCCAGTTCTTC
CASSRTSGHQETQFF
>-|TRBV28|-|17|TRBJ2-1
TGTGCCAGCAGTTTATTCGCGAGGGCGGCGGGTAACAATGAGCAGTTCTTC
CASSLFARAAGNNEQFF
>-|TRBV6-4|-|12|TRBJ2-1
TGTGCCAGCTACGGGCAGAACAATGAGCAGTTCTTC
CASYGQNNEQFF
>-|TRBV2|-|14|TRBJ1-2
TGTGCCAGCAGACGGGAAGGAGTTAACTATGGCTACACCTTC
CASRREGVNYGYTF
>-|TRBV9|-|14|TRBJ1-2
TGTGCCAGCAGCGATAACTTGGGTAGTAAGAGCTACACCTTC
CASSDNLGSKSYTF
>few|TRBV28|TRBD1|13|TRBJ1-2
TGTGCCAGCAGTAGGGACAGGGCGAGAGGCTACACCTTC
CASSRDRARGYTF
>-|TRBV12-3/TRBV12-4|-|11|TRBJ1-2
TGTGCCAGCAGTGGGGAGGGTGGCTACACCTTC
CASSGEGGYTF
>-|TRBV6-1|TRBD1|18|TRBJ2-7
TGTGCCAGCAGTGAAGAAGTGACAGGGTTCGTTGGGTGGTACGAGCAGTACTTC
CASSEEVTGFVGWYEQYF
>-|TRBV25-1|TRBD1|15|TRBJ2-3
TGTGCCAGCAGTGAGCTACAGGGGGCCACAGATACGCAGTATTTT
CASSELQGATDTQYF
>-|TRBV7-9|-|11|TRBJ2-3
TGTGCCAGCACCCTGGTAGATACGCAGTATTTT
CASTLVDTQYF
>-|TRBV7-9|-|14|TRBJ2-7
TGTGCCAGCAGCCGGGACCGAGTTTCCTACGAGCAGTACTTC
CASSRDRVSYEQYF
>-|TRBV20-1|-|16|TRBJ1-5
TGCAGTGCCGGGGGCACCGGGACGGTCAGCAATCAGCCCCAGCATTTT
CSAGGTGTVSNQPQHF
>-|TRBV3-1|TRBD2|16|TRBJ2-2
TGTGCCAGCAGCCGGGCGCGGGGGGCCTACATCGGGGAGCTGTTTTTT
CASSRARGAYIGELFF
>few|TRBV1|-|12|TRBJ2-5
TGCACCAGCAACACGGGGGAAGAGACCCAGTACTTC
CTSNTGEETQYF
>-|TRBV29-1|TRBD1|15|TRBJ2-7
TGCAGCGTAGGACAGGGATCTAACAGCCCTTACGAGCAGTACTTC
CSVGQGSNSPYEQYF
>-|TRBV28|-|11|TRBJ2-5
TGTGCCAGCAGCCAAATCGAGACCCAGTACTTC
CASSQIETQYF
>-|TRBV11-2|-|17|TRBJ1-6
TGTGCCAGCAGCTTTCGGGCCGGGGGCGGTCATAATTCACCCCTCCACTTT
CASSFRAGGGHNSPLHF
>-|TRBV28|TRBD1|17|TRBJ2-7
TGTGCCAGCAGCGGGACAGGGAATATCCCAACCTTTCGCGAGCAGTACTTC
CASSGTGNIPTFREQYF
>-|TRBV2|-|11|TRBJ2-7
TGTGCCAGCATGGACAGTTACGAGCAGTACTTC
CASMDSYEQYF
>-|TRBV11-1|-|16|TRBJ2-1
TGTGCCAGCAGCTTGGCTGACCCCGACTCCTACAATGAGCAGTTCTTC
CASSLADPDSYNEQFF
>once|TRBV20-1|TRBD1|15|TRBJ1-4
TGCAGTGCTAGAGAGACCGGGACAGGGGCAGAAAAACTGTTTTTT
CSARETGTGAEKLFF
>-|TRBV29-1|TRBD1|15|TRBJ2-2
TGCAGCGTTGAAGTAGGGGGGACAGGCCTCGGGGAGCTGTTTTTT
CSVEVGGTGLGELFF
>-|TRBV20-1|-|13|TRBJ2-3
TGCAGTGCCACGCTAGACGGCCCAGATACGCAGTATTTT
CSATLDGPDTQYF
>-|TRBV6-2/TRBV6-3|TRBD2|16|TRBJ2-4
TGTGCCAGCAGTTACTCGAGACTAGCGGGCCAAAACATTCAGTACTTC
CASSYSRLAGQNIQYF
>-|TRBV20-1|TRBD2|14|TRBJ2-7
TGCAGTGCTAGACCGGGGGGGTCGTACTACGAGCAGTACTTC
CSARPGGSYYEQYF
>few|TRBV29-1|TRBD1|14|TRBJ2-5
TGCAGCGTTTCCCCGACAGGGATCCAAGAGACCCAGTACTTC
CSVSPTGIQETQYF
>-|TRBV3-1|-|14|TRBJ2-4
TGTGCCAGCAGCCAAGTTTACAGGGAGAATACGCAGTACTTC
CASSQVYRENTQYF
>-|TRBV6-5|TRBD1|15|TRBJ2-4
TGTGCCAGCAGTGGACAGGGGACGGCCAAAAACATTCAGTACTTC
CASSGQGTAKNIQYF
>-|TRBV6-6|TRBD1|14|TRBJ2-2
TGTGCCAGCATCCAAGACAGGGAAATTGGGGAGCTGTTTTTT
CASIQDREIGELFF
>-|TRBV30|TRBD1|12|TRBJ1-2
TGTGCCGGAGGGACAGCCGACTATGGCTACACCTTC
CAGGTADYGYTF